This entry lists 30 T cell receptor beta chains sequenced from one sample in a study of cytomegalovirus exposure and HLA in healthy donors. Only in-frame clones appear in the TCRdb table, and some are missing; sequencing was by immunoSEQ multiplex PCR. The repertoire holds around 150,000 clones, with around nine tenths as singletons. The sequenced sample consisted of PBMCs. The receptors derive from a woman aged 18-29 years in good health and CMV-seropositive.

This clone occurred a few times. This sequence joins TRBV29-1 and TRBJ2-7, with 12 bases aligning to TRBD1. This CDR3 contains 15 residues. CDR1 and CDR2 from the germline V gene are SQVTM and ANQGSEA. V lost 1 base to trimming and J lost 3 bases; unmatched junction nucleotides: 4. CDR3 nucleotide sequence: TGCAGCGTTGAAGGGGGGGACAGGGGGCGCTACGAGCAGTACTTC. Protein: CSVEGGDRGRYEQYF.

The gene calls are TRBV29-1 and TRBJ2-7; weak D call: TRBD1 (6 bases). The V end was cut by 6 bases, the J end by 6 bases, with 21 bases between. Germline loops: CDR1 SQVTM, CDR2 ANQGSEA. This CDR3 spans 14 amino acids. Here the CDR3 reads CSVGNRAEGLEQYF. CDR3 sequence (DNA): TGCAGCGTGGGAAACAGGGCCGAGGGCCTCGAGCAGTACTTC.

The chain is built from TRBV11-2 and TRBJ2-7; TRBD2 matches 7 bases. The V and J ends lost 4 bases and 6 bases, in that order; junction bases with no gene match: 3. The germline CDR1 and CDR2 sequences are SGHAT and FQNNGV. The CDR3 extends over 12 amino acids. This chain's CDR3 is CASSSGLVEQYF. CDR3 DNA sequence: TGTGCCAGCAGCTCTGGACTAGTCGAGCAGTACTTC.

The CDR3 loop reads CASSGGVARQFF. The CDR3 region has the DNA TGTGCCAGCAGCGGCGGCGTTGCTAGGCAGTTCTTC. The gene calls are TRBV7-2 and TRBJ2-1; D not certain. The CDR3 sequence is 12 residues long. Germline-derived CDR1 and CDR2 are SGHTA and FQGNSA. Trimming stripped 5 bases from V and 12 bases from J, with 14 bases between.

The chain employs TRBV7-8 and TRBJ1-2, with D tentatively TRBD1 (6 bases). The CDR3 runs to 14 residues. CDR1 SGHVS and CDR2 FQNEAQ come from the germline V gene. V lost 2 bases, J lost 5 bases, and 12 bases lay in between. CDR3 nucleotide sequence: TGTGCCAGCAGCTTAACGGGCAGGGGTTATGGCTACACCTTC. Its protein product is CASSLTGRGYGYTF.

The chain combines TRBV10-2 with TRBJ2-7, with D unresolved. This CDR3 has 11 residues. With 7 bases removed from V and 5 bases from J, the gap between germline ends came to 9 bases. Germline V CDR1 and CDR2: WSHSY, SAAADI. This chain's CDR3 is CASTPSDEQYF. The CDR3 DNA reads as TGCGCCAGCACCCCTTCGGACGAGCAGTACTTC.

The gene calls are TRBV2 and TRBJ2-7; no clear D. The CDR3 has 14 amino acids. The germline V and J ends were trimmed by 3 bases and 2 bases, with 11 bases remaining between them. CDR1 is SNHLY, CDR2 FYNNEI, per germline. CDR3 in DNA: TGTGCCAGCAGTGATCGCGGAACCGCCTACGAGCAGTACTTC. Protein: CASSDRGTAYEQYF.

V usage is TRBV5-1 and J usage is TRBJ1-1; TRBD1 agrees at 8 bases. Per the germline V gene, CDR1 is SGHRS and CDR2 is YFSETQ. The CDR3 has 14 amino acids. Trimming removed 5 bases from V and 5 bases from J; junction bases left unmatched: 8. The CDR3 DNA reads TGCGCCAGCAGTACCAAGGACAGGGATACTGAAGCTTTCTTT. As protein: CASSTKDRDTEAFF.

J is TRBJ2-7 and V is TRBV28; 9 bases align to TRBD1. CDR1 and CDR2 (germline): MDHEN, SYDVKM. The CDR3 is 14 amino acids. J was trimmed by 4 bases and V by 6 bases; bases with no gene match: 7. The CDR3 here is CASRAPGQGYEQYF. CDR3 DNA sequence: TGTGCCAGCAGGGCACCGGGACAGGGTTACGAGCAGTACTTC.

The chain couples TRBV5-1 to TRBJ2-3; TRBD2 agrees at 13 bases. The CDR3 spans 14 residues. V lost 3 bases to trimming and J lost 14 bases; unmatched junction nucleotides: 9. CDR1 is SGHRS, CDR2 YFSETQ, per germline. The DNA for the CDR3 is TGCGCCAGCAGCTACGGACTAGCGGGAGAGGGTTGGTATTTT. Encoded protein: CASSYGLAGEGWYF.

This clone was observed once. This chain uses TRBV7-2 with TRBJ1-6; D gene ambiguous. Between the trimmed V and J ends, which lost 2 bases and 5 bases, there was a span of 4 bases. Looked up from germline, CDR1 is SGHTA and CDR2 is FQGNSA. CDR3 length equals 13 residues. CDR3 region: CASSLYHNSPLHF. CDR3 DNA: TGTGCCAGCAGCTTATATCATAATTCACCCCTCCACTTT.

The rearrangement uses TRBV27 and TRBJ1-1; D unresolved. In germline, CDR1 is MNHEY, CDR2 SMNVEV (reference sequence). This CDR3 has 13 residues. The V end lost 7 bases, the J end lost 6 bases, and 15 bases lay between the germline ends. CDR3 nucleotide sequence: TGTGCCAGCAACACCCGCGGAGGGCCTGAAGCTTTCTTT. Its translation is CASNTRGGPEAFF.

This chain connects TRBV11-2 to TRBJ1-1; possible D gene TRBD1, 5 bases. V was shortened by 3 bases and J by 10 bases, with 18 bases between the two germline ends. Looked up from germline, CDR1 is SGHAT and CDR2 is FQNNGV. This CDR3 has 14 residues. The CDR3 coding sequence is TGTGCCAGCAGCTTCCCCGGAGGGGTCGTGGGAGCTTTCTTT. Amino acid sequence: CASSFPGGVVGAFF.

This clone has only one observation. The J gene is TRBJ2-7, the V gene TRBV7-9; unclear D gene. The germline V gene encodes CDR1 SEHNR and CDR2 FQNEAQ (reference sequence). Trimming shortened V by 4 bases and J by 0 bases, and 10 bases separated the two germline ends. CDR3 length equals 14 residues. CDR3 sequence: CASSSESSSYEQYF. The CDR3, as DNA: TGTGCCAGCAGCTCCGAGTCGAGCTCCTACGAGCAGTACTTC.

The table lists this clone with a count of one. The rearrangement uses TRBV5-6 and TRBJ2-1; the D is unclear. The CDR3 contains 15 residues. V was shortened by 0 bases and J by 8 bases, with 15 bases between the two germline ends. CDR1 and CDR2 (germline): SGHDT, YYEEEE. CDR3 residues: CASSLAPRLVDEQFF. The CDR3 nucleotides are TGTGCCAGCAGCTTGGCCCCTAGATTGGTCGATGAGCAGTTCTTC.

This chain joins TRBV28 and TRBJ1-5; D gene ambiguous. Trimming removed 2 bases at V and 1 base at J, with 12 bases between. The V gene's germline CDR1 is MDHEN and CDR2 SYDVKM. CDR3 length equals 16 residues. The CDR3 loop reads CASSLLLGASNQPQHF. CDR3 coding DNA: TGTGCCAGCAGTTTACTGCTCGGAGCGAGCAATCAGCCCCAGCATTTT.

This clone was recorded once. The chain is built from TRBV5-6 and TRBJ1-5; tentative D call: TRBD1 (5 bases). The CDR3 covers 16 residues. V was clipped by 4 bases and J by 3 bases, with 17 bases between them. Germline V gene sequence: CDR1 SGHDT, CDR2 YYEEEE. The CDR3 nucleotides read TGTGCCAGCAGCCACCAGTTGGGGGGTTTCAATCAGCCCCAGCATTTT. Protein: CASSHQLGGFNQPQHF. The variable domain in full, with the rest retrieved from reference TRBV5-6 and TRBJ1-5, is DAGVTQSPTHLIKTRGQQVTLRCSPKSGHDTVSWYQQALGQGPQFIFQYYEEEERQRGNFPDRFSGHQFPNYSSELNVNALLLGDSALYLCASSHQLGGFNQPQHFGDGTRLSIL.

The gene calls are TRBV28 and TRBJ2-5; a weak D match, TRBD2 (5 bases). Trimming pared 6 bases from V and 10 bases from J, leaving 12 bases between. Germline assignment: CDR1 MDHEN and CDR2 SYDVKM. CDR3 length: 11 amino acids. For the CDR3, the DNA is TGTGCCAGCAGCCATCGGGGAGACCAGTACTTC. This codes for CASSHRGDQYF.

CDR3 in amino acids: CASSDTNTGELFF. The CDR3, as DNA: TGTGCCAGCAGTGACACGAACACCGGGGAGCTGTTTTTT. The chain recombines TRBV28 with TRBJ2-2; D is undetermined. The V end lost 5 bases, the J end lost 0 bases, and 4 bases lay between the germline ends. This CDR3 is 13 amino acids long. From germline, CDR1 is MDHEN and CDR2 SYDVKM.

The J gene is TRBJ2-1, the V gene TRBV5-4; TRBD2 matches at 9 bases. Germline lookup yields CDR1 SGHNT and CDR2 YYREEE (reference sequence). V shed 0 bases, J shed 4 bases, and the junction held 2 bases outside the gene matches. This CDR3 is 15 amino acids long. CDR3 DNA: TGTGCCAGCAGCTTGGGACTAGCGGAATACAATGAGCAGTTCTTC. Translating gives CASSLGLAEYNEQFF. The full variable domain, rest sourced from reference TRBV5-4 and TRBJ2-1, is ETGVTQSPTHLIKTRGQQVTLRCSSQSGHNTVSWYQQALGQGPQFIFQYYREEENGRGNFPPRFSGLQFPNYSSELNVNALELDDSALYLCASSLGLAEYNEQFFGPGTRLTVL.

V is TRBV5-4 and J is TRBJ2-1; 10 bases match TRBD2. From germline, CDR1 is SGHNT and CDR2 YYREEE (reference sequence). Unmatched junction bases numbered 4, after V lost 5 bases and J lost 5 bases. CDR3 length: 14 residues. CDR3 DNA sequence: TGTGCCAGCAGACCGGGGACTAGCGACAATGAGCAGTTCTTC. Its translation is CASRPGTSDNEQFF. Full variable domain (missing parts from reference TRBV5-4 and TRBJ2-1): ETGVTQSPTHLIKTRGQQVTLRCSSQSGHNTVSWYQQALGQGPQFIFQYYREEENGRGNFPPRFSGLQFPNYSSELNVNALELDDSALYLCASRPGTSDNEQFFGPGTRLTVL.

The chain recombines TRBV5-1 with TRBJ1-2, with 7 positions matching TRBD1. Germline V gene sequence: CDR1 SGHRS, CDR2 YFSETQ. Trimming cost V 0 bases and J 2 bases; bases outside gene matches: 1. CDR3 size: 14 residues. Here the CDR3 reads CASSLEGANYGYTF. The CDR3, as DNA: TGCGCCAGCAGCTTGGAGGGGGCCAACTATGGCTACACCTTC.

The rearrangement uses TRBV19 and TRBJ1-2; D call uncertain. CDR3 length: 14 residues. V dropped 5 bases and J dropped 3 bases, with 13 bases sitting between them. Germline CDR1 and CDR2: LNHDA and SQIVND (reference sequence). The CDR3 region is CASSPGREYYGYTF. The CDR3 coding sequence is TGTGCCAGTAGTCCGGGTCGGGAGTACTATGGCTACACCTTC.

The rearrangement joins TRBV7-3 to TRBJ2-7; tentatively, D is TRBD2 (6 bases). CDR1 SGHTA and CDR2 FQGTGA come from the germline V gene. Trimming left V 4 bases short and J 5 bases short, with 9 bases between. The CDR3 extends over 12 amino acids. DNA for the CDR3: TGTGCCAGCAGCTCTGGAGGGCACGAGCAGTACTTC. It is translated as CASSSGGHEQYF.

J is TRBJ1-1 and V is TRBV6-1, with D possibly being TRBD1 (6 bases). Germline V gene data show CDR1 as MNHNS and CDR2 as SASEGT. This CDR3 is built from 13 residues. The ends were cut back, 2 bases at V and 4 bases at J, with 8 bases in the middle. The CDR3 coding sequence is TGTGCCAGCAGTGAAATCAGGGGCACTGAAGCTTTCTTT. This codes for CASSEIRGTEAFF.

The CDR3 here is CASSLERDRDYEKLFF. CDR3 coding DNA: TGCGCCAGCAGCTTGGAACGGGACAGGGACTATGAAAAACTGTTTTTT. J is TRBJ1-4 and V is TRBV5-1, with 9 positions matching TRBD1. This CDR3 contains 16 residues. V lost 0 bases and J lost 6; bases outside the gene matches: 6. Looked up from germline, CDR1 is SGHRS and CDR2 is YFSETQ.

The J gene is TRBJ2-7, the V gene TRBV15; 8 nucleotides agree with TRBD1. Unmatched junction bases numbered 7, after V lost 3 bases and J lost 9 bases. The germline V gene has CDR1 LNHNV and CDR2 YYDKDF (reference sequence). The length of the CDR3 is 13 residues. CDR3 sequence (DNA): TGTGCCACCAGCAGCGAGGGACAGGTCAGGCAGTACTTC. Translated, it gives CATSSEGQVRQYF.

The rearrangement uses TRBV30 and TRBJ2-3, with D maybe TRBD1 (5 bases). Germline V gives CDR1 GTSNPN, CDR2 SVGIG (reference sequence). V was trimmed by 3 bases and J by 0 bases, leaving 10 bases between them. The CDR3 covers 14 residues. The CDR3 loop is CAWSAGFSTDTQYF. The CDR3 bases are TGTGCCTGGAGCGCAGGGTTTAGCACAGATACGCAGTATTTT.

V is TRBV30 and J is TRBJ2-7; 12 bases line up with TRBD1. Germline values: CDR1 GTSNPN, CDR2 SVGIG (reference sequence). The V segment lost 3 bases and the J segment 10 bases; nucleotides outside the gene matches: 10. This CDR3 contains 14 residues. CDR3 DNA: TGTGCCTGGAGGCAGACAGGGACAGGGGGCCTTCAGTACTTC. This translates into CAWRQTGTGGLQYF.

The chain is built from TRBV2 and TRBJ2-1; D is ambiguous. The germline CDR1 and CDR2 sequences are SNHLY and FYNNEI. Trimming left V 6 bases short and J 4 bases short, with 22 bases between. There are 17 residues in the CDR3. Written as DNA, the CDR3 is TGTGCCAGCAGCCCCCGAATGCCGAGCCCCCTTTACAATGAGCAGTTCTTC. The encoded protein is CASSPRMPSPLYNEQFF.